This T cell receptor (beta chain) derives from a study of shared clonotypes between healthy human individuals. In the study overall: Donors had three CD4 naive, three CD4 memory, two CD8 naive and one CD8 memory plate apiece. General study findings and limits: The study's rarefaction showed incomplete sorted-subset sequencing despite large depth.

Naive-designated CD8 cells lacked CD45RO, were positively enriched for CCR7, and omitted terminally differentiated effector memory CD45RA+ cells. The donor population consisted of healthy HIV-negative adults with no recent acute infections or vaccinations. Each sample came from a Caucasian adult donor living in Nashville, Tennessee. The CDR3 contains 17 residues. From germline, CDR1 is SGHDT and CDR2 YYEEEE. Trimming left V 0 bases short and J 4 bases short, with 14 bases between. To note about this clone: Its antigen is still unknown.

Assay: immunoSEQ multiplex PCR; the TCRdb copy retains only in-frame clones and omits some. The sample holds nearly 2 million clones, over 85% seen once. The origin of this receptor is a man younger than 35 in good health. The sample was naive CD8+ T cells sorted from blood. This rearrangement joins TRBV5-6 to TRBJ1-6; D unresolved. The CDR3 coding sequence is TGTGCCAGCAGCTTGGGGGCGCAGGCGGGGTATAATTCACCCCTCCACTTT. Translating gives CASSLGAQAGYNSPLHF.